One sample yielded the 27 T cell receptor beta chains listed below, sequenced in a study of T cells in Graves' hyperthyroidism and ophthalmopathy. Amplification targeted TCR beta CDR3 regions from RNA transcripts. TCR CDR3 regions were first amplified by RT-PCR with HTBI primers. One entry per CDR3 protein results from TCRdb running MiXCR on the multiplex PCR reads. Here the sample spans 600,000 or so distinct CDR3 sequences, roughly 15% being singletons. The material sequenced was blood. The receptors come from a woman in her fifties or sixties with Graves' ophthalmopathy.

This clonotype was observed many times. The chain has TRBV27 and TRBJ2-5; a weak D match, TRBD1 (6 bases). With 2 bases removed from V and 5 bases from J, the gap between germline ends came to 9 bases. This CDR3 region has 13 residues. From germline, CDR1 is MNHEY and CDR2 SMNVEV (reference sequence). The CDR3 DNA follows: TGTGCCAGCAGTTTAATTCAGGGGGAGACCCAGTACTTC. Protein product: CASSLIQGETQYF.

This clonotype came up many times. The rearrangement joins TRBV29-1 to TRBJ2-1; 13 bases fit TRBD2. The germline V gene encodes CDR1 SQVTM and CDR2 ANQGSEA. This CDR3 region has 16 residues. The V segment lost 1 base and the J segment 3 bases; nucleotides outside the gene matches: 3. Written as DNA, the CDR3 is TGCAGCGTTGAAGGACTAGCGGGAGGACTCTACAATGAGCAGTTCTTC. It encodes CSVEGLAGGLYNEQFF.

This clonotype was picked up many times. V is TRBV6-1 and J is TRBJ2-7; maybe TRBD2 (6 bases). The CDR3 spans 15 residues. The V gene's germline CDR1 is MNHNS and CDR2 SASEGT. The V end was cut by 7 bases, the J end by 3 bases, with 19 bases between. CDR3 sequence reads: CASTPNWREYYEQYF. CDR3 coding DNA: TGTGCCAGCACACCTAACTGGAGGGAGTACTACGAGCAGTACTTC.

In its sample, this clonotype was seen a few times. V usage is TRBV11-2 and J usage is TRBJ1-2; D unresolved. Per the germline V gene, CDR1 is SGHAT and CDR2 is FQNNGV. Trimming left V 0 bases short and J 14 bases short, with 19 bases between. The CDR3 sequence is 14 residues long. The CDR3 coding sequence is TGTGCCAGCAGCTTAGATAATGGGGAGCGGCGCAGAACCTTC. Translating it yields CASSLDNGERRRTF.

This clonotype was seen at least ten times. This chain connects TRBV6-5 to TRBJ2-1; D uncertain. The germline V and J ends were trimmed by 0 bases and 3 bases, with 9 bases remaining between them. This CDR3 region has 15 residues. Germline-derived CDR1 and CDR2 are MNHEY and SVGAGI. The DNA for the CDR3 is TGTGCCAGCAGTTACTCGATGGCCGGCTACAATGAGCAGTTCTTC. Translating gives CASSYSMAGYNEQFF.

This clonotype was counted many times. The chain carries TRBV7-8 and TRBJ2-2; a weak D match, TRBD2 (6 bases). From germline, CDR1 is SGHVS and CDR2 FQNEAQ. CDR3 length: 16 residues. The V and J ends lost 1 base and 0 bases respectively, with 9 bases between them. The CDR3: CASSLGSGANTGELFF. DNA for the CDR3: TGTGCCAGCAGCTTAGGATCGGGAGCGAACACCGGGGAGCTGTTTTTT. The entire variable domain, with the rest obtained from reference TRBV7-8 and TRBJ2-2, is as follows: GAGVSQSPRYKVAKRGQDVALRCDPISGHVSLFWYQQALGQGPEFLTYFQNEAQLDKSGLPSDRFFAERPEGSVSTLKIQRTQQEDSAVYLCASSLGSGANTGELFFGEGSRLTVL.

The table lists this clonotype with many counts. The chain uses TRBV15 and TRBJ2-7; 9 nucleotides align to TRBD1. Germline trimming cut 8 bases from V and 4 bases from J; bases unmatched to any gene: 12. CDR3 length: 15 amino acids. Germline CDR1 reads LNHNV; CDR2 reads YYDKDF (reference sequence). The CDR3 nucleotides read TGTGCCACCGGACCAACAGGGGGCGAGAGGTACGAGCAGTACTTC. Protein: CATGPTGGERYEQYF.

The chain is built from TRBV4-3 and TRBJ2-5; 12 bases align to TRBD2. There are 16 residues in the CDR3. J gave up 2 bases and V 3 bases, and 4 bases lay outside the gene matches. CDR1 LGHNA and CDR2 YSLEER come from the germline V gene. CDR3 nucleotide sequence: TGCGCCAGCAGCCATTCCCTAGCGGGAGGGCAAGAGACCCAGTACTTC. Its protein product is CASSHSLAGGQETQYF.

This clonotype has ten or more counts. The chain has TRBV7-3 and TRBJ2-1, with D possibly TRBD1 on 5 matching bases. The CDR3 covers 15 residues. Deletions cut 5 bases from V and 8 bases from J, with 19 bases between. CDR1 and CDR2 from the germline V gene are SGHTA and FQGTGA. The CDR3 loop is CASSKGPSWSDEQFF. The CDR3 coding sequence is TGTGCCAGCAGCAAGGGGCCTTCCTGGTCCGATGAGCAGTTCTTC.

This clonotype was counted at least ten times. In DNA, the CDR3 is TGTGCCAGCAGTCAGAGACAGGGTTTGGGCAATCAGCCCCAGCATTTT. Translated: CASSQRQGLGNQPQHF. This chain uses TRBV28 with TRBJ1-5; 7 bases are a match to TRBD1. CDR1 is MDHEN and CDR2 is SYDVKM in the germline V gene. Trimming cost V 5 bases and J 2 bases; bases outside gene matches: 9. The CDR3 has 16 amino acids.

The CDR3 loop reads CASTLMGTEQETQYF. CDR3 DNA sequence: TGTGCCTCGACTTTAATGGGGACAGAACAAGAGACCCAGTACTTC. The V and J genes are TRBV9 and TRBJ2-5, with 7 nucleotides matching TRBD1. With V trimmed by 10 bases and J by 2 bases, 14 bases remained unmatched. Looked up from germline, CDR1 is SGDLS and CDR2 is YYNGEE. CDR3 length: 15 amino acids.

This clonotype was picked up many times. The rearrangement joins TRBV20-1 to TRBJ1-2, with D possibly matching TRBD1 (5 bases). CDR1 is DFQATT, CDR2 SNEGSKA, per germline (reference sequence). CDR3 length: 15 amino acids. Trimming left V 0 bases short and J 8 bases short, with 19 bases between. The CDR3 reads CSARDYGGAGRGYTF. DNA for the CDR3: TGCAGTGCTAGAGATTACGGCGGGGCAGGGAGGGGCTACACCTTC.

The genes are TRBV20-1 and TRBJ2-3; 10 nucleotides line up with TRBD2. Germline CDR1 is DFQATT and CDR2 is SNEGSKA (reference sequence). Trimming removed 6 bases from V and 0 bases from J; junction bases left unmatched: 6. The CDR3 spans 15 residues. CDR3 region: CSADWTSGSTDTQYF. The CDR3 nucleotides read TGCAGTGCGGATTGGACTAGCGGTAGCACAGATACGCAGTATTTT.

The V gene is TRBV12-3 or TRBV12-4, the J gene TRBJ1-4; D not resolved. V was shortened by 5 bases and J by 7 bases, with 11 bases between the two germline ends. The CDR3 length is 13 residues. CDR3 nucleotide sequence: TGTGCCAGCAGTCTAAACCTTAGTGAAAAACTGTTTTTT. Translation gives CASSLNLSEKLFF.

The V and J genes are TRBV7-9 and TRBJ2-1; 10 nucleotides match TRBD1. V lost 5 bases and J lost 4; bases outside the gene matches: 5. This CDR3 has 15 amino acids. Germline V gene sequence: CDR1 SEHNR, CDR2 FQNEAQ (reference sequence). DNA of the CDR3: TGTGCCAGCAGCCAAATGGGACAGGGGTACAATGAGCAGTTCTTC. Translated, it gives CASSQMGQGYNEQFF. Complete variable domain (other parts from reference TRBV7-9 and TRBJ2-1): DTGVSQNPRHKITKRGQNVTFRCDPISEHNRLYWYRQTLGQGPEFLTYFQNEAQLEKSRLLSDRFSAERPKGSFSTLEIQRTEQGDSAMYLCASSQMGQGYNEQFFGPGTRLTVL.

This chain uses TRBV2 with TRBJ1-2, with 7 bases matching TRBD1. The CDR3 has 13 residues. The V and J ends lost 9 bases and 5 bases, in that order; junction bases with no gene match: 9. Germline V gives CDR1 SNHLY, CDR2 FYNNEI. The CDR3 DNA reads TGTGCCAGTAGCAAACAGGGGACGTATGGCTACACCTTC. Translated: CASSKQGTYGYTF.

This clonotype was seen at least ten times. This sequence joins TRBV28 and TRBJ2-7; 9 nucleotides line up with TRBD1. This CDR3 region has 15 residues. Germline V lookup: CDR1 MDHEN, CDR2 SYDVKM. V lost 5 bases to trimming and J lost 5 bases; unmatched junction nucleotides: 10. CDR3 DNA: TGTGCCAGCAGTCTCGCCGGACAGGGGCCCCACGAGCAGTACTTC. It translates to CASSLAGQGPHEQYF.

This clonotype came up many times. The chain's CDR3 is CASSPPQGGTEAFF. CDR3 sequence (DNA): TGTGCCAGCAGCCCCCCCCAGGGAGGCACTGAAGCTTTCTTT. J is TRBJ1-1 and V is TRBV11-2; D might be TRBD1 (5 bases). Germline V gene lookup returns CDR1 SGHAT and CDR2 FQNNGV. This CDR3 has 14 residues. The germline V and J ends were trimmed by 5 bases and 4 bases, with 14 bases remaining between them.

There are many counts of this clonotype. This chain links TRBV5-5 with TRBJ1-1; unclear D gene. The CDR3 is 14 residues long. Trimming shortened V by 2 bases and J by 0 bases, and 8 bases separated the two germline ends. The germline V gene has CDR1 SGHKS and CDR2 YYEKEE (reference sequence). CDR3 nucleotides: TGTGCCAGCAGCTTTATATTTCTGAACACTGAAGCTTTCTTT. It translates to CASSFIFLNTEAFF.

The chain uses TRBV7-3 and TRBJ1-2; D gene uncertain. Between the trimmed V and J ends, which lost 2 bases and 8 bases, there was a span of 21 bases. CDR3 length: 16 amino acids. Per germline, CDR1 SGHTA and CDR2 FQGTGA. The CDR3 DNA is TGTGCCAGCAGCTTATCTTCCATCTCCCCGGCCGGGGGCTACACCTTC. It specifies CASSLSSISPAGGYTF.

The V gene is TRBV4-3, the J gene TRBJ2-7, with a weak D call TRBD2 (6 bases). The germline V gene encodes CDR1 LGHNA and CDR2 YSLEER. Trimming pared 4 bases from V and 0 bases from J, leaving 16 bases between. The length of the CDR3 is 16 residues. CDR3 nucleotides: TGCGCCAGCAGCCTCGTAGCGGATGAAAGCTCCTACGAGCAGTACTTC. This translates into CASSLVADESSYEQYF.

This clonotype occurred a few times. The rearrangement uses TRBV5-1 and TRBJ2-3; TRBD2 agrees at 11 bases. V lost 4 bases and J lost 4; bases outside the gene matches: 5. This CDR3 is 15 amino acids long. CDR1 and CDR2 (germline): SGHRS, YFSETQ. CDR3: CASSDSGRGADTQYF. Written as DNA, the CDR3 is TGCGCCAGCAGCGATAGCGGGAGGGGTGCAGATACGCAGTATTTT.

This clonotype occurred many times. The J gene is TRBJ2-3, the V gene TRBV20-1; 9 bases fit TRBD2. V gave up 6 bases and J gave up 7 bases; unmatched junction bases: 17. CDR3 length: 16 amino acids. Germline lookup yields CDR1 DFQATT and CDR2 SNEGSKA (reference sequence). CDR3 residues: CSATTELAGVFNTQYF. CDR3 nucleotide sequence: TGCAGTGCCACGACGGAATTAGCGGGAGTTTTTAATACGCAGTATTTT.

This clonotype was recorded many times. The V and J genes are TRBV2 and TRBJ2-1; possibly TRBD2 for D (6 bases). The CDR3 sequence is 12 residues long. Germline V CDR1 and CDR2: SNHLY, FYNNEI. Deletions cut 7 bases from V and 4 bases from J, with 8 bases between. Here the CDR3 DNA reads TGTGCCAGCATAGGAGGGTACAATGAGCAGTTCTTC. The encoded protein is CASIGGYNEQFF. The full variable domain, rest sourced from reference TRBV2 and TRBJ2-1, is EPEVTQTPSHQVTQMGQEVILRCVPISNHLYFYWYRQILGQKVEFLVSFYNNEISEKSEIFDDQFSVERPDGSNFTLKIRSTKLEDSAMYFCASIGGYNEQFFGPGTRLTVL.

This clonotype was counted only a few times. This chain links TRBV9 with TRBJ2-1, with D perhaps TRBD1 (6 bases). The germline V gene encodes CDR1 SGDLS and CDR2 YYNGEE. The V end lost 1 base, the J end lost 3 bases, and 11 bases lay between the germline ends. This CDR3 comprises 15 residues. Written as DNA, the CDR3 is TGTGCCAGCAGCGTATGGGGGCAGGGCTACAATGAGCAGTTCTTC. Translating gives CASSVWGQGYNEQFF.

To note about this clonotype: A much larger clone is a single base away; this may be a read error. Because the CDR3 is missing its conserved closing phenylalanine or tryptophan, this is likely a read error. V usage is TRBV27 and J usage is TRBJ2-3; weak D call: TRBD1 (6 bases). Trimming stripped 0 bases from V and 3 bases from J, with 13 bases between. The CDR3 has 16 amino acids. Germline V gives CDR1 MNHEY, CDR2 SMNVEV (reference sequence). The CDR3 spells CASSLSGARWTDTQYS. For the CDR3, the DNA is TGTGCCAGCAGTTTATCGGGGGCTAGGTGGACAGATACGCAGTATTCT.

The CDR3 nucleotides read TGTGCCTGGAATCCTAGCGGGAGTACCGAGCAGTACTTC. Its protein product is CAWNPSGSTEQYF. The rearrangement uses TRBV30 and TRBJ2-7, with 10 bases aligning to TRBD2. The germline V gene has CDR1 GTSNPN and CDR2 SVGIG (reference sequence). The CDR3 runs to 13 residues. The junction had 6 bases not matched to a gene; V was cut back by 4 bases and J by 6 bases. The full variable domain, rest sourced from reference TRBV30 and TRBJ2-7, is SQTIHQWPATLVQPVGSPLSLECTVEGTSNPNLYWYRQAAGRGLQLLFYSVGIGQISSEVPQNLSASRPQDRQFILSSKKLLLSDSGFYLCAWNPSGSTEQYFGPGTRLTVT.